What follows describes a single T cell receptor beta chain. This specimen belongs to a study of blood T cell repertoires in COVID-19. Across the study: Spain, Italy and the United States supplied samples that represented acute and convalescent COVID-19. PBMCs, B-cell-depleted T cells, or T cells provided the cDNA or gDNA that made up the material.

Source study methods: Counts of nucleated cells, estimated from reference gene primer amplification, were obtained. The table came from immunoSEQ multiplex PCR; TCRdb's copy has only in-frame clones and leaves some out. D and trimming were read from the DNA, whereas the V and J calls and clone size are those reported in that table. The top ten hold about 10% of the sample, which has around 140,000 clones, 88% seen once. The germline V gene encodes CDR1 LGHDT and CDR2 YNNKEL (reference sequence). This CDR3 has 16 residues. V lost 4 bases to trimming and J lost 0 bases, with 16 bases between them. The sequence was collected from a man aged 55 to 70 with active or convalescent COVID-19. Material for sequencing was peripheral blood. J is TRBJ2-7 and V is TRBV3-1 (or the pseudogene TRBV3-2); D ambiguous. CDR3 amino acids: CASSPRGKPSSYEQYF. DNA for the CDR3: TGTGCCAGCAGCCCCCGCGGAAAGCCGAGCTCCTACGAGCAGTACTTC.